This TCR beta chain was obtained from a study of control samples from healthy donors and cancer patients. V was pared by 0 bases and J by 1 base, with 16 bases between. Per germline, CDR1 SGHRS and CDR2 YFSETQ. The CDR3 covers 17 residues. Sequencing was performed with immunoSEQ multiplex PCR; in TCRdb, only in-frame clones are kept and a portion is missing. The sample lists 150,000 to 180,000 clones; approximately 96% were seen once. The chain combines TRBV5-1 with TRBJ2-5, with TRBD1 as a possible D gene (8 bases). Sequencing was done on a sample of blood. The receptor's source is a man aged 35-49 years in good health. The CDR3 DNA follows: TGCGCCAGCAGCTTGGGCCGGACAGGGAGGGTCCAAGAGACCCAGTACTTC. Its translation: CASSLGRTGRVQETQYF.